A single sample is the source of the 12 T cell receptor beta chains below, sequenced in a study of T-cell memory formation after mild COVID-19. TCRdb redid the calling of the 5' RACE reads with MiXCR, one entry per CDR3 protein. The table has 250,000 or so distinct CDR3 sequences, about a sixth seen once. Sequenced: PBMCs or a T cell subset sorted from them (not recorded which). These receptors were collected from a man aged 18 to 30 who had mild COVID-19 (a few samples of this study predate the infection). Cell type and time point are not known.

The chain recombines TRBV12-3 or TRBV12-4 with TRBJ2-7, with D possibly TRBD1 on 5 matching bases. Trimming cost V 3 bases and J 5 bases, with 14 bases left between them. The CDR3 runs to 14 residues. CDR3 DNA: TGTGCCAGCAGTTTGAAAGGGGCGCCCGACGAGCAGTACTTC. Translation: CASSLKGAPDEQYF.

The chain is built from TRBV23-1 and TRBJ2-1; 9 bases fit TRBD2. TRBV23-1 is reported as an ORF; its role is uncertain. The CDR3 is 17 amino acids. V dropped 7 bases and J dropped 3; count of bases not matched to a gene: 13. CDR3 sequence reads: CASNFSPKRGDYNEQFF. The CDR3 nucleotides read TGCGCCAGCAACTTCTCCCCTAAGCGGGGGGACTACAATGAGCAGTTCTTC.

This clonotype was counted ten times or more. The J gene is TRBJ2-5, the V gene TRBV18, with D possibly called TRBD1 or TRBD2 (5 bases each). Germline V CDR1 and CDR2: KGHSH, LQKENI. Trimming cost V 8 bases and J 1 base, with 14 bases left between them. The CDR3 extends over 14 amino acids. CDR3 amino acids: CASHGAQPQETQYF. Written as DNA, the CDR3 is TGTGCCAGCCACGGGGCCCAACCCCAAGAGACCCAGTACTTC.

This clonotype was seen a handful of times. The gene calls are TRBV7-9 and TRBJ2-1; 7 bases are a match to TRBD1. The CDR3 is made up of 15 amino acids. The ends lost 2 bases at V and 5 bases at J; junction bases unmatched: 6. The germline CDR1 and CDR2 sequences are SEHNR and FQNEAQ (reference sequence). DNA for the CDR3: TGTGCCAGCAGCTTAACTCGGACAGGCCACAATGAGCAGTTCTTC. Translation gives CASSLTRTGHNEQFF.

This clonotype was detected a few times. V and J are TRBV7-7 and TRBJ1-2; 8 bases map to TRBD1. The V and J ends lost 8 bases and 7 bases, in that order; junction bases with no gene match: 9. Germline values: CDR1 SSHAT, CDR2 FNYEAQ (reference sequence). CDR3 length equals 13 residues. As DNA, the CDR3 is TGTGCCAGCGTCGGGACAGGCGGATCTGGCTACACCTTC. Translated, it gives CASVGTGGSGYTF.

This clonotype was counted at least ten times. This chain links TRBV7-2 with TRBJ1-2; unclear D gene. With 1 base removed from V and 5 bases from J, the gap between germline ends came to 5 bases. CDR1 SGHTA and CDR2 FQGNSA come from the germline V gene. The CDR3 contains 12 residues. CDR3 loop: CASSLVGYGYTF. CDR3 bases: TGTGCCAGCAGCTTAGTTGGGTATGGCTACACCTTC.

This clonotype came up a few times. The chain carries TRBV6-5 and TRBJ2-7; no definite D call. Germline V gene sequence: CDR1 MNHEY, CDR2 SVGAGI. Deletions cut 2 bases from V and 3 bases from J, with 8 bases between. The CDR3 has 13 residues. CDR3 region: CASSYTVFYEQYF. The CDR3, as DNA: TGTGCCAGCAGTTACACGGTTTTCTACGAGCAGTACTTC.

This clonotype came up a few times. V gene TRBV24-1 combines with J gene TRBJ1-6, with TRBD1 as a possible D gene (5 bases). The CDR3 totals 13 residues. Germline loops: CDR1 KGHDR, CDR2 SFDVKD. Trimming cost V 3 bases and J 10 bases, with 9 bases left between them. The CDR3 coding sequence is TGTGCCACCAGTGATGACGGGGGATCACCCCTCCACTTT. Its protein is CATSDDGGSPLHF.

The J gene is TRBJ1-5, the V gene TRBV29-1; the D is unclear. Germline values: CDR1 SQVTM, CDR2 ANQGSEA. The V end was cut by 4 bases, the J end by 4 bases, with 11 bases between. The CDR3 has 13 residues. The CDR3 coding sequence is TGCAGCGTTGTGGCAGACATTAATCAGCCCCAGCATTTT. It translates to CSVVADINQPQHF.

The sample holds a few counts of this clonotype. The V and J genes are TRBV5-4 and TRBJ2-7, with 7 bases aligning to TRBD2. V shed 3 bases and J 6 bases; nucleotides not matched to a gene: 6. The length of the CDR3 is 13 residues. Per germline, CDR1 SGHNT and CDR2 YYREEE (reference sequence). Written as DNA, the CDR3 is TGTGCCAGCAGCTGGGGGTCGGGGGGCGAGCAGTACGTC. Translating it yields CASSWGSGGEQYV.

J is TRBJ1-4 and V is TRBV11-2; D is ambiguous. The CDR3 runs to 15 residues. Trimming removed 7 bases from V and 3 bases from J, with 15 bases in between. Looked up from germline, CDR1 is SGHAT and CDR2 is FQNNGV. The CDR3: CASTGMGLPNEKLFF. For the CDR3, the DNA is TGTGCCAGCACCGGAATGGGGTTACCTAATGAAAAACTGTTTTTT. Full variable domain (missing parts from reference TRBV11-2 and TRBJ1-4): EAGVAQSPRYKIIEKRQSVAFWCNPISGHATLYWYQQILGQGPKLLIQFQNNGVVDDSQLPKDRFSAERLKGVDSTLKIQPAKLEDSAVYLCASTGMGLPNEKLFFGSGTQLSVL.

This clonotype was found many times. The rearrangement joins TRBV20-1 to TRBJ2-1, with 9 bases that match TRBD2. CDR3 size: 15 residues. Trimming cost V 7 bases and J 4 bases; bases outside gene matches: 11. Germline lookup yields CDR1 DFQATT and CDR2 SNEGSKA (reference sequence). The CDR3: CSGRQRGVLYNEQFF. The CDR3 DNA reads TGCAGTGGACGCCAGCGGGGGGTCCTATACAATGAGCAGTTCTTC.